This T cell receptor (beta chain) was identified during a study of blood T cell repertoires in COVID-19. Background on the study: Nucleic acid was either cDNA or gDNA, and it came from T cells, B-cell-depleted T cells, or PBMCs.

In the authors' methods: The authors estimated nucleated cell counts from reference gene primer amplification. Generated by immunoSEQ multiplex PCR, the TCRdb table keeps only in-frame clones and is missing some. V, J and clone size were drawn from that table, and D and trimming were deduced from the DNA. The data hold some 200,000 clones, with 86% observed a single time. The CDR3 length is 15 residues. V was clipped by 2 bases and J by 5 bases, with 15 bases between them. CDR1 and CDR2 from the germline V gene are MNHNY and SVGAGI (reference sequence). The sequenced material came from peripheral blood. This sequence originates from a man older than 75 with acute or convalescent COVID-19. V gene TRBV6-6 combines with J gene TRBJ2-5; D might be TRBD2 (6 bases). CDR3 sequence reads: CASSYGPGLEETQYF. The DNA for the CDR3 is TGTGCCAGCAGTTACGGTCCGGGACTTGAGGAGACCCAGTACTTC.